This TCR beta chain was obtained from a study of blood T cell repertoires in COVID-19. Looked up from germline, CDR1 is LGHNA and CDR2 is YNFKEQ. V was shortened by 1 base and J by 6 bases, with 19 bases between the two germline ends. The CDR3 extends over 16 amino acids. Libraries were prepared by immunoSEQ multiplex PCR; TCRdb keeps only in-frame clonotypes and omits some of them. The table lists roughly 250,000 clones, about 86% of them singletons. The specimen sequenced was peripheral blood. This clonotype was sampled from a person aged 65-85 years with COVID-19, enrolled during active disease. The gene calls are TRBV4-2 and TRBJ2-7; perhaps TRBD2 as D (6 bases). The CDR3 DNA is TGTGCCAGCAGCCAAGGCCAACTCGTTTGGGGAGGCGAGCAGTACTTC. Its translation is CASSQGQLVWGGEQYF.